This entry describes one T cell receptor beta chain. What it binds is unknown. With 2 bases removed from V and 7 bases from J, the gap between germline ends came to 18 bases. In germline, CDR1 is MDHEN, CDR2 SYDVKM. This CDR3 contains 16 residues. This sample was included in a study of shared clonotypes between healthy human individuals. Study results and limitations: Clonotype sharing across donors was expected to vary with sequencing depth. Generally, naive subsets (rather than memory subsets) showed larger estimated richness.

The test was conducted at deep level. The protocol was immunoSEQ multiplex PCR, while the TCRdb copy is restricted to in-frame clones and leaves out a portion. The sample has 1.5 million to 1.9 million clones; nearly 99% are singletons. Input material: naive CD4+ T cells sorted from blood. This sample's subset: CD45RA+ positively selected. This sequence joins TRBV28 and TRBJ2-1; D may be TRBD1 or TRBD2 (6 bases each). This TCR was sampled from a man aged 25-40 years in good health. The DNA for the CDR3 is TGTGCCAGCAGTTTACTCACTAGCCCTAGGGGGAATGAGCAGTTCTTC. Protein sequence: CASSLLTSPRGNEQFF.